This T cell receptor (beta chain) was sequenced in a study of cytomegalovirus exposure and HLA in healthy donors. Study-level findings and limits: Among CMV-associated TCR beta chains, most appeared HLA-restricted in a later analysis. The majority of TCR sequences were rare, yet some public TCRs appeared in many donors. Per a prior analysis, the majority of TCR beta V segments were productive roughly 87% or roughly 30% of the time. In a later analysis, a missense DCLRE1C variant was linked to TCR beta V- and J-gene trimming.

Regarding this clone: Antigen specificity is unknown.

A multiplex PCR was run with 60 Vbeta primers and 13 Jbeta primers. Assay: immunoSEQ multiplex PCR; the TCRdb copy retains only in-frame clones and omits some. The table lists about 130,000 clones, more than 80% of them singletons, with 2.5% to 3% in the top ten. The origin of this receptor is a young man in good health and CMV-seronegative. Sequenced: PBMCs.

The CDR3 sequence: CASSPGLAAHDTQYF. The CDR3 DNA follows: TGTGCCAGCTCGCCGGGACTAGCGGCGCACGATACGCAGTATTTT. The chain couples TRBV18 to TRBJ2-3; 11 nucleotides match TRBD2. The CDR3 is 15 residues long. Germline trimming cut 6 bases from V and 6 bases from J; bases unmatched to any gene: 8. Per germline, CDR1 KGHSH and CDR2 LQKENI.